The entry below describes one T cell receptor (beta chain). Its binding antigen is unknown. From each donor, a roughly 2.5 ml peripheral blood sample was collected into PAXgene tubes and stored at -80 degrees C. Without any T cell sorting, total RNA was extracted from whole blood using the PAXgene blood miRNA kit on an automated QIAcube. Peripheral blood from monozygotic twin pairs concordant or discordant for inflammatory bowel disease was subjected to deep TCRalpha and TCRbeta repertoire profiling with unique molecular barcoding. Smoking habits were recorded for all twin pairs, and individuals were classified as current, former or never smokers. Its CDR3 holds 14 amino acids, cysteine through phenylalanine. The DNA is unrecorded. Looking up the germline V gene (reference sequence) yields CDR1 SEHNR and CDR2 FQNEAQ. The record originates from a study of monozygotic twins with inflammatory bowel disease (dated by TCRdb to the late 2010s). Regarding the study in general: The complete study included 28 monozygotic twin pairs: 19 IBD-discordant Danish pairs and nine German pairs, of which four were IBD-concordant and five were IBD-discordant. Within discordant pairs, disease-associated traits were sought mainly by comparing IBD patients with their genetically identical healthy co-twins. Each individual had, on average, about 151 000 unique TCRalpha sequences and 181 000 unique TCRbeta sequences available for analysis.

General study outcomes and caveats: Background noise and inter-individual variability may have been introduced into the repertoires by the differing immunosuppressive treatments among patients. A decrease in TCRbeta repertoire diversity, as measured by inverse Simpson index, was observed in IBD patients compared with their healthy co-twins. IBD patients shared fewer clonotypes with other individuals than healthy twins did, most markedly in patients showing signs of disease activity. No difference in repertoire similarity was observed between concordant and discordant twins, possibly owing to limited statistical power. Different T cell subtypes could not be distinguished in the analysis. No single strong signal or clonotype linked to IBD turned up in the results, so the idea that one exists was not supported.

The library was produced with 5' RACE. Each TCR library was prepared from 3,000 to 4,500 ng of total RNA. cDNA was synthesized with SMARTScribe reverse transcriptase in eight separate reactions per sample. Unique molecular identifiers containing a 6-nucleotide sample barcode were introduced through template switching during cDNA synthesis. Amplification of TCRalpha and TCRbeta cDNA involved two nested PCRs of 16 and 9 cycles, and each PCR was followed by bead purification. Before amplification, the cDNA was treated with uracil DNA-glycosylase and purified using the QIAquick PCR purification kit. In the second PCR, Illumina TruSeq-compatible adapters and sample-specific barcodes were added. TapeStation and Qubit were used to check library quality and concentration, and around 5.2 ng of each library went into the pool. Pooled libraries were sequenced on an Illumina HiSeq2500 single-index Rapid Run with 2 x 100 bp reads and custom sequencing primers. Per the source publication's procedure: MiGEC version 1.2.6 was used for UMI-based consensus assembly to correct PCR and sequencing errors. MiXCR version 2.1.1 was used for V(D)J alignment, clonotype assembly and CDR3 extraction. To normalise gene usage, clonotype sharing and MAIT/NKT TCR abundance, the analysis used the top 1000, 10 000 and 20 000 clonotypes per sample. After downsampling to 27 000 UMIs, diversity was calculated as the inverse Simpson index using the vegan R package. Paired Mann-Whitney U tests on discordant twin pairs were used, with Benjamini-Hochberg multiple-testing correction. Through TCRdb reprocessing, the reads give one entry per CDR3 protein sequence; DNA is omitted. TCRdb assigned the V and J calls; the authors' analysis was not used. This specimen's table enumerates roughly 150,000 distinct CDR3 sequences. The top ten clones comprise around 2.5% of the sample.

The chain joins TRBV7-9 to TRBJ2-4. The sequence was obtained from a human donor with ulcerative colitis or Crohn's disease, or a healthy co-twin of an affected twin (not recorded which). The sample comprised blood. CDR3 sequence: CASSSTIAKNIQYF.